This is a list of T cell receptor beta chains from one sample in a study of human versus mouse CDR3 diversity and MHC coevolution. Sequencing used immunoSEQ multiplex PCR; TCRdb keeps in-frame clones, though not all of them. Of tens of thousands of clones listed, over 90% were seen once; the top ten hold over 15%. What was sequenced was naive CD4+ T cells from blood. These receptors all stem from a person aged 55 to 75 in good health. CDR3s include the opening cysteine and the closing phenylalanine or tryptophan. Fields, in order: V gene, clone size, D gene, J gene, CDR3 protein, CDR3 DNA. The D gene is left open where the match is weak. A row's size may be missing; if present it is once, few, many or a size class.

V gene: TRBV15
clone size: NA
D gene: NA
J gene: TRBJ2-7
CDR3 protein: CATSRGQVSEQYF
CDR3 DNA: TGTGCCACCAGCAGAGGGCAGGTGAGCGAGCAGTACTTC

V gene: TRBV5-1
clone size: NA
D gene: NA
J gene: TRBJ2-7
CDR3 protein: CASGLDGSYTYEQYF
CDR3 DNA: TGCGCCAGCGGCCTAGACGGGAGTTACACCTACGAGCAGTACTTC

V gene: TRBV19
clone size: NA
D gene: TRBD2
J gene: TRBJ2-7
CDR3 protein: CASSMTALAGDSYEQYF
CDR3 DNA: TGTGCCAGTAGTATGACGGCACTAGCGGGAGACAGCTACGAGCAGTACTTC

V gene: TRBV28
clone size: NA
D gene: NA
J gene: TRBJ2-3
CDR3 protein: CTSSLGGVSRDTQYF
CDR3 DNA: TGTACCAGCAGTTTAGGAGGGGTCTCGCGAGATACGCAGTATTTT

V gene: TRBV6-5
clone size: NA
D gene: TRBD2
J gene: TRBJ2-7
CDR3 protein: CASSYGLAGAREQYF
CDR3 DNA: TGTGCCAGCAGTTACGGACTAGCGGGAGCACGCGAGCAGTACTTC

V gene: TRBV5-1
clone size: NA
D gene: TRBD2
J gene: TRBJ2-5
CDR3 protein: CASSLSSGQETQYF
CDR3 DNA: TGCGCCAGCAGCTTGTCTAGCGGGCAAGAGACCCAGTACTTC

V gene: TRBV23-1
clone size: NA
D gene: NA
J gene: TRBJ2-7
CDR3 protein: CASSRHPALVYEQYF
CDR3 DNA: TGCGCCAGCAGTCGACATCCCGCACTGGTTTACGAGCAGTACTTC

V gene: TRBV11-2
clone size: NA
D gene: NA
J gene: TRBJ2-7
CDR3 protein: CASSLDNGSGNEQYF
CDR3 DNA: TGTGCCAGCAGCTTAGATAATGGAAGCGGCAACGAGCAGTACTTC

V gene: TRBV7-2
clone size: NA
D gene: NA
J gene: TRBJ2-1
CDR3 protein: CASSLDPIRAGEQFF
CDR3 DNA: TGTGCCAGCAGCTTAGACCCGATTAGAGCAGGTGAGCAGTTCTTC

V gene: TRBV4-2
clone size: NA
D gene: NA
J gene: TRBJ2-3
CDR3 protein: CASSHPDGGQIDTQYF
CDR3 DNA: TGTGCCAGCAGCCACCCGGACGGAGGGCAGATAGATACGCAGTATTTT

V gene: TRBV30
clone size: NA
D gene: TRBD2
J gene: TRBJ2-3
CDR3 protein: CAWGSAGRTDTQYF
CDR3 DNA: TGTGCCTGGGGGTCAGCGGGACGCACAGATACGCAGTATTTT

V gene: TRBV5-1
clone size: NA
D gene: TRBD1
J gene: TRBJ2-5
CDR3 protein: CASSFNRDRETQYF
CDR3 DNA: TGCGCCAGCAGCTTCAACCGGGACAGGGAGACCCAGTACTTC

V gene: TRBV7-3
clone size: NA
D gene: NA
J gene: TRBJ1-1
CDR3 protein: CASSLGGRTEAFF
CDR3 DNA: TGTGCCAGCAGCTTAGGAGGGCGCACTGAAGCTTTCTTT

V gene: TRBV5-8
clone size: NA
D gene: NA
J gene: TRBJ1-5
CDR3 protein: CASSLYKGVGRNQPQHF
CDR3 DNA: TGTGCCAGCAGCTTGTATAAGGGAGTGGGTCGCAATCAGCCCCAGCATTTT

V gene: TRBV11-3
clone size: NA
D gene: TRBD2
J gene: TRBJ2-1
CDR3 protein: CASSTRLAGAYNEQFF
CDR3 DNA: TGTGCCAGCAGCACTCGACTAGCGGGGGCCTACAATGAGCAGTTCTTC

V gene: TRBV19
clone size: NA
D gene: NA
J gene: TRBJ1-1
CDR3 protein: CASSMVRGFEAFF
CDR3 DNA: TGTGCCAGTAGTATGGTTAGGGGATTTGAAGCTTTCTTT

V gene: TRBV7-9
clone size: NA
D gene: NA
J gene: TRBJ2-7
CDR3 protein: CASSSGPRYEQYF
CDR3 DNA: TGTGCCAGCAGCTCTGGGCCCCGCTACGAGCAGTACTTC

V gene: TRBV4-2
clone size: NA
D gene: NA
J gene: TRBJ2-3
CDR3 protein: CASSQDRLTTDTQYF
CDR3 DNA: TGTGCCAGCAGCCAAGATCGTCTAACCACAGATACGCAGTATTTT

V gene: TRBV29-1
clone size: NA
D gene: NA
J gene: TRBJ2-7
CDR3 protein: CSVDEEPYF
CDR3 DNA: TGCAGCGTTGACGAGGAACCGTACTTC

V gene: TRBV7-2
clone size: NA
D gene: NA
J gene: TRBJ2-7
CDR3 protein: CASSSLDGVSYEQYF
CDR3 DNA: TGTGCCAGCAGCTCCTTAGACGGGGTTTCCTACGAGCAGTACTTC

V gene: TRBV30
clone size: NA
D gene: NA
J gene: TRBJ2-4
CDR3 protein: CAWKRLGPIAKNIQYF
CDR3 DNA: TGTGCCTGGAAACGGTTGGGGCCGATAGCCAAAAACATTCAGTACTTC

V gene: TRBV9
clone size: once
D gene: TRBD1
J gene: TRBJ1-3
CDR3 protein: CASSVDPQGANTIYF
CDR3 DNA: TGTGCCAGCAGCGTAGACCCGCAGGGGGCGAACACCATATATTTT

V gene: TRBV25-1
clone size: NA
D gene: TRBD2
J gene: TRBJ2-5
CDR3 protein: CATGLAGGRETQYF
CDR3 DNA: TGTGCCACCGGACTAGCGGGAGGTCGAGAGACCCAGTACTTC

V gene: TRBV19
clone size: few
D gene: NA
J gene: TRBJ1-3
CDR3 protein: CASTPSGSGGNTIYF
CDR3 DNA: TGTGCCAGTACCCCCTCGGGTTCCGGTGGAAACACCATATATTTT

V gene: TRBV7-2
clone size: NA
D gene: TRBD2
J gene: TRBJ2-5
CDR3 protein: CASSPAGGFKTQYF
CDR3 DNA: TGTGCCAGCAGCCCAGCGGGAGGGTTTAAGACCCAGTACTTC

V gene: TRBV2
clone size: NA
D gene: NA
J gene: TRBJ2-2
CDR3 protein: CASKVGGNTGELFF
CDR3 DNA: TGTGCCAGCAAGGTCGGAGGGAACACCGGGGAGCTGTTTTTT

V gene: TRBV7-9
clone size: NA
D gene: NA
J gene: TRBJ1-2
CDR3 protein: CASSLGANPGYTF
CDR3 DNA: TGTGCCAGCAGCCTAGGGGCTAACCCGGGCTACACCTTC

V gene: TRBV21-1
clone size: NA
D gene: NA
J gene: TRBJ1-1
CDR3 protein: CASTPWTGVLMNTEAFF
CDR3 DNA: TGTGCCAGCACCCCCTGGACAGGAGTTTTGATGAACACTGAAGCTTTCTTT

V gene: TRBV6-6
clone size: NA
D gene: NA
J gene: TRBJ1-1
CDR3 protein: CAAAAPSRSEAFF
CDR3 DNA: TGTGCCGCCGCGGCCCCCTCTCGGTCTGAAGCTTTCTTT

V gene: TRBV9
clone size: NA
D gene: NA
J gene: TRBJ2-2
CDR3 protein: CASSPRGLNTGELFF
CDR3 DNA: TGTGCCAGCTCCCCCCGGGGACTTAACACCGGGGAGCTGTTTTTT

V gene: TRBV5-1
clone size: NA
D gene: TRBD1
J gene: TRBJ1-4
CDR3 protein: CASSSEGQTHEKLFF
CDR3 DNA: TGCGCCAGCTCTTCAGAGGGACAGACCCATGAAAAACTGTTTTTT

V gene: TRBV11-2
clone size: NA
D gene: NA
J gene: TRBJ1-6
CDR3 protein: CASSLSYSPLHF
CDR3 DNA: TGTGCCAGCAGCTTATCCTATTCACCCCTCCACTTT

V gene: TRBV11-2
clone size: NA
D gene: NA
J gene: TRBJ1-1
CDR3 protein: CASRTGNTEAFF
CDR3 DNA: TGTGCCAGCAGGACAGGAAACACTGAAGCTTTCTTT

V gene: TRBV18
clone size: NA
D gene: NA
J gene: TRBJ2-7
CDR3 protein: CASSPGQGGNYEQYF
CDR3 DNA: TGTGCCAGCTCACCGGGTCAGGGGGGAAACTACGAGCAGTACTTC

V gene: TRBV29-1
clone size: NA
D gene: NA
J gene: TRBJ2-7
CDR3 protein: CSVRTLAAYEQYF
CDR3 DNA: TGCAGCGTTCGGACCTTAGCGGCCTACGAGCAGTACTTC

V gene: TRBV25-1
clone size: NA
D gene: TRBD1
J gene: TRBJ2-1
CDR3 protein: CASSEKERGRGQFF
CDR3 DNA: TGTGCCAGCAGTGAAAAAGAGAGGGGGCGAGGGCAGTTCTTC

V gene: TRBV14
clone size: few
D gene: NA
J gene: TRBJ1-4
CDR3 protein: CASSKASAGATNEKLFF
CDR3 DNA: TGTGCCAGCAGCAAAGCGAGCGCCGGTGCAACTAATGAAAAACTGTTTTTT

V gene: TRBV6-4
clone size: NA
D gene: TRBD2
J gene: TRBJ2-2
CDR3 protein: CASSPLAGGWDTGELFF
CDR3 DNA: TGTGCCAGCAGTCCCCTAGCGGGAGGTTGGGACACCGGGGAGCTGTTTTTT

V gene: TRBV2
clone size: NA
D gene: TRBD2
J gene: TRBJ2-3
CDR3 protein: CASSVDTGGDTQYF
CDR3 DNA: TGTGCCAGCAGCGTCGACACCGGGGGGGATACGCAGTATTTT

V gene: TRBV29-1
clone size: once
D gene: NA
J gene: TRBJ1-4
CDR3 protein: CSVGLGAGYEKLFF
CDR3 DNA: TGCAGCGTTGGCCTAGGGGCTGGCTATGAAAAACTGTTTTTT

V gene: TRBV5-4
clone size: NA
D gene: NA
J gene: TRBJ2-3
CDR3 protein: CASSLGRAGDTQYF
CDR3 DNA: TGTGCCAGCAGCTTGGGACGGGCGGGAGATACGCAGTATTTT

V gene: TRBV4-2
clone size: NA
D gene: TRBD1
J gene: TRBJ2-7
CDR3 protein: CASSQGARTGTYEQYF
CDR3 DNA: TGTGCCAGCAGCCAAGGGGCGCGGACAGGGACCTACGAGCAGTACTTC

V gene: TRBV5-1
clone size: NA
D gene: TRBD1
J gene: TRBJ2-5
CDR3 protein: CASSLGTGEETQYF
CDR3 DNA: TGCGCCAGCAGCTTGGGGACAGGGGAAGAGACCCAGTACTTC

V gene: TRBV19
clone size: NA
D gene: NA
J gene: TRBJ2-5
CDR3 protein: CASSFHSNHPRETQYF
CDR3 DNA: TGTGCCAGTAGTTTTCACTCCAACCACCCCCGAGAGACCCAGTACTTC

V gene: TRBV5-1
clone size: few
D gene: NA
J gene: TRBJ2-3
CDR3 protein: CASSLDVGGRWGTDTQYF
CDR3 DNA: TGCGCCAGCAGCTTGGATGTAGGAGGGAGGTGGGGCACAGATACGCAGTATTTT

V gene: TRBV6-1
clone size: NA
D gene: NA
J gene: TRBJ2-3
CDR3 protein: CASSESSGTSTDTQYF
CDR3 DNA: TGTGCCAGCAGTGAGAGTAGCGGAACTAGCACAGATACGCAGTATTTT

V gene: TRBV7-3
clone size: NA
D gene: TRBD2
J gene: TRBJ2-1
CDR3 protein: CASSSGGLAGVGEQFF
CDR3 DNA: TGTGCCAGCAGCTCCGGTGGACTAGCGGGAGTAGGTGAGCAGTTCTTC

V gene: TRBV4-1
clone size: once
D gene: NA
J gene: TRBJ2-2
CDR3 protein: CASSQEVQANTGELFF
CDR3 DNA: TGCGCCAGCAGCCAAGAGGTACAGGCGAACACCGGGGAGCTGTTTTTT